The present T cell receptor (beta chain) was sequenced within a study of blood T cell repertoires in COVID-19. Study summary: Collection of acute and convalescent COVID-19 samples took place in the United States, Italy and Spain. PBMCs, B-cell-depleted T cells, or T cells were the source of the cDNA or gDNA that made up the material.

Followed over time, Seattle patients had been enrolled while infection was active. Study processing details: Nucleated cell counts were estimated from reference gene primer amplification. Here immunoSEQ multiplex PCR was the method, and the copy in TCRdb shows in-frame clones only, minus some. V, J and clone size derive from that table, while D and trimming were established from the DNA sequence. The sample lists roughly 130,000 clones, 65% to 85% occurring once. Germline V gene lookup returns CDR1 LNHDA and CDR2 SQIVND (reference sequence). CDR3 length: 12 residues. With 7 bases removed from V and 8 bases from J, the gap between germline ends came to 12 bases.

The chain employs TRBV19 and TRBJ2-1, with a possible D match to TRBD2 (6 bases). This TCR came from a man aged 25-40 years with COVID-19, enrolled during active disease. Sequenced sample: peripheral blood. The CDR3: CASNFAGHEQFF. CDR3 coding DNA: TGTGCCAGTAATTTTGCGGGACATGAGCAGTTCTTC. The full variable domain, with the rest looked up from reference TRBV19 and TRBJ2-1, is DGGITQSPKYLFRKEGQNVTLSCEQNLNHDAMYWYRQDPGQGLRLIYYSQIVNDFQKGDIAEGYSVSREKKESFPLTVTSAQKNPTAFYLCASNFAGHEQFFGPGTRLTVL.